Given below is one TCR beta chain in context. An end of the junction differs from the germline gene, which may be a read error. The CDR3 is 12 amino acids. CDR1 SGHDT and CDR2 YYEEEE come from the germline V gene. Each CDR3 protein gets one entry after TCRdb re-called the RT-PCR reads with MiXCR. The table has about 200,000 distinct CDR3 sequences, around 41% seen once. This specimen comes from a study of patients and donors after allogeneic stem cell transplantation. This clonotype was sampled from a human donor who was either an allogeneic HSCT recipient or a stem cell or donor lymphocyte infusion donor (not recorded which). It is not recorded whose cells these are; they may come from a transplant donor. The chain employs TRBV5-6 and TRBJ1-2, with TRBD1 as a possible D gene (5 bases). The sample comprised blood, either unsorted or a sorted T cell fraction (not recorded which). CDR3 region: CASSLLGDGYTF. CDR3 nucleotide sequence: TGTGCCAGCAGCTTATTAGGGGATGGCTACACTTTC. The full variable domain, its missing parts supplied by reference TRBV5-6 and TRBJ1-2, is DAGVTQSPTHLIKTRGQQVTLRCSPKSGHDTVSWYQQALGQGPQFIFQYYEEEERQRGNFPDRFSGHQFPNYSSELNVNALLLGDSALYLCASSLLGDGYTFGSGTRLTVV.